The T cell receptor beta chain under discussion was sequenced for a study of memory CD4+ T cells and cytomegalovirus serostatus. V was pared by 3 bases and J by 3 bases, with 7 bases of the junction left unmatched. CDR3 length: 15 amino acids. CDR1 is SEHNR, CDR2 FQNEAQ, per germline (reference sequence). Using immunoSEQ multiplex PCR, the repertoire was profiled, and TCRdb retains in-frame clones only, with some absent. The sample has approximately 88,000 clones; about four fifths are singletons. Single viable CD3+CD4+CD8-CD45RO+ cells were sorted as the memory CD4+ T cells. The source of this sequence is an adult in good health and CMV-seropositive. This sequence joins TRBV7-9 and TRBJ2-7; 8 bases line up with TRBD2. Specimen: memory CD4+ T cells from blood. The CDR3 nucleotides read TGTGCCAGCAGCTTTACTAGCGGAGGGGACTACGAGCAGTACTTC. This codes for CASSFTSGGDYEQYF.